These T cell receptor beta chains were read from a single sample in a study of T cell responses to AZD1222 COVID-19 vaccine. This table comes from immunoSEQ multiplex PCR, and its TCRdb copy is limited to in-frame clones, with some not included. The top ten clones hold roughly 4.7% of a sample with approximately 150,000 clones, about 90% of them seen once. The sample here was peripheral blood, taken on day 0 of AZD1222 vaccination. The source of these receptors is an adult in good health. The CDR3 runs from the conserved cysteine through the conserved F or W. The D gene is left open where the match is weak.

j_call d_call v_call cdr3_length cdr3_aa cdr3_nt
TRBJ1-4 TRBD1 TRBV7-2 15 CASSTQGARAEKLFF TGTGCCAGCAGCACACAGGGGGCGCGAGCTGAAAAACTGTTTTTT
TRBJ2-5 - TRBV6-5 14 CASVPDSNQETQYF TGTGCCAGCGTCCCTGACAGTAACCAAGAGACCCAGTACTTC
TRBJ2-7 TRBD1 TRBV7-9 15 CASSPVRQGNDEQYF TGTGCCAGCAGCCCTGTGCGACAGGGGAACGACGAGCAGTACTTC
TRBJ2-7 - TRBV28 14 CASSLRGIVFEQYF TGTGCCAGCAGTTTAAGGGGAATAGTGTTCGAGCAGTACTTC
TRBJ1-1 - TRBV7-2 12 CASSIPTGQAFF TGTGCCAGCAGCATCCCGACAGGCCAAGCTTTCTTT
TRBJ1-4 - TRBV9 16 CASSATTGTTNEKLFF TGTGCCAGCAGCGCGACCACAGGGACAACTAATGAAAAACTGTTTTTT
TRBJ1-2 - TRBV6-5 11 CASREMGRYTF TGTGCCAGCAGGGAGATGGGGCGATACACCTTC
TRBJ2-7 TRBD2 TRBV5-8 15 CASSLRLAGVYEQYF TGTGCCAGCAGCTTACGACTAGCGGGAGTCTACGAGCAGTACTTC
TRBJ2-7 TRBD2 TRBV7-2 19 CASSLGAASGMPRRYEQYF TGTGCCAGCAGCTTAGGGGCAGCTAGCGGGATGCCTCGGCGCTACGAGCAGTACTTC
TRBJ2-2 - TRBV6-4 14 CASSDNTNTGELFF TGTGCCAGCAGTGACAACACGAACACCGGGGAGCTGTTTTTT
TRBJ2-7 TRBD2 TRBV28 15 CASSFGLAGSYEQYF TGTGCCAGCAGTTTCGGACTAGCGGGGAGCTACGAGCAGTACTTC
TRBJ2-7 - TRBV28 15 CASTTSGTEAYEQYF TGTGCCAGCACTACGTCCGGGACCGAGGCCTACGAGCAGTACTTC
TRBJ1-2 TRBD1 TRBV5-8 17 CASSHHQGQGEGYGYTF TGTGCCAGCAGCCACCACCAGGGACAGGGGGAAGGCTATGGCTACACCTTC
TRBJ1-1 - TRBV7-6 16 CASSRPLQVVNTEAFF TGTGCCAGCAGCCGCCCTTTACAGGTAGTGAACACTGAAGCTTTCTTT
TRBJ1-1 TRBD1 TRBV28 14 CASSLGQGGFGPFF TGTGCCAGCAGTTTAGGACAGGGGGGGTTCGGGCCTTTCTTT
TRBJ2-2 - TRBV28 14 CASSPDKSTGELFF TGTGCCAGCAGCCCCGACAAATCCACCGGGGAGCTGTTTTTT